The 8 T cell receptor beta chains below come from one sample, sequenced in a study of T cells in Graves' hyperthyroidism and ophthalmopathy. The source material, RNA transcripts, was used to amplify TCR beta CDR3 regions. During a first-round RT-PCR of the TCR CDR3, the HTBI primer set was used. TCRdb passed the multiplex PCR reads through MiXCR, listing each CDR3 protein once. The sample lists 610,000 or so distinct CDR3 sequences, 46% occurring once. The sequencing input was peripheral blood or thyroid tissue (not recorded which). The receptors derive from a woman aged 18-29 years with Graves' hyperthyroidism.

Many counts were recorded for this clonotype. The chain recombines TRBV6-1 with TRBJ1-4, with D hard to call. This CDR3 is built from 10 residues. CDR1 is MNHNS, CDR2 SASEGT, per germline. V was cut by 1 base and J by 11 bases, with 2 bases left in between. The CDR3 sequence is CASSEEKLFF. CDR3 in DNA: TGTGCCAGCAGTGAAGAGAAACTGTTTTTT.

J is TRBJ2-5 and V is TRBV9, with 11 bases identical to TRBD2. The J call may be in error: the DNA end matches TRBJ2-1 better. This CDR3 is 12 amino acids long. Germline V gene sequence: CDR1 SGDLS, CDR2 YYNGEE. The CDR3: CASSPTSGTQFF. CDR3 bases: TGTGCCAGCAGCCCGACTAGCGGGACCCAGTTCTTC.

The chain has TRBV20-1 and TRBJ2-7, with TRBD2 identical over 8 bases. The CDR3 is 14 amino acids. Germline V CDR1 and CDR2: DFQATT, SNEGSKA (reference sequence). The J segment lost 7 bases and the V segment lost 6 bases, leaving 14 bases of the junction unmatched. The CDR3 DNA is TGCAGTGCCATAACTAGCGGAACCTACAATGAGCAGTACTTC. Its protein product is CSAITSGTYNEQYF.

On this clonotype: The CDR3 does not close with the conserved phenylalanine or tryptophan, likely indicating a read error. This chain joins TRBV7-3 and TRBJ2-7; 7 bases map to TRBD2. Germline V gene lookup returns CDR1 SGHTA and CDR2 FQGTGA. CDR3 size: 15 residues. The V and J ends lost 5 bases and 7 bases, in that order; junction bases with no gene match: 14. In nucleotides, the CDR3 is TGTGCCAGCAGCCTCTTTGGGGGTAGCGGGTATGAGCAGTACTTA. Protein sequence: CASSLFGGSGYEQYL.

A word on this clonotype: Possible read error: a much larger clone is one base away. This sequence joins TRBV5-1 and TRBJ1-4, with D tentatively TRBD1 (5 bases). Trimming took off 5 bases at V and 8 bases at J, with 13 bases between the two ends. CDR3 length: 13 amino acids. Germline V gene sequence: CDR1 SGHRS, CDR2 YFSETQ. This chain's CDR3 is CASRWDLEEKLFF. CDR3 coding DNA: TGCGCCAGCAGATGGGACTTGGAAGAAAAACTGTTTTTT.

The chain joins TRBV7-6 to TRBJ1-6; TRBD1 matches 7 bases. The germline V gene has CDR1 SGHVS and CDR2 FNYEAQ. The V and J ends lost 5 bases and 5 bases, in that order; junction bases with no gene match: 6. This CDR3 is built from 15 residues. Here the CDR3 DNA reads TGTGCCAGCAGCCCAGGGACAGCAGATAATTCACCCCTCCACTTT. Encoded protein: CASSPGTADNSPLHF. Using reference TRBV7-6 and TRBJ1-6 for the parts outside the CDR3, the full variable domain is GAGVSQSPRYKVTKRGQDVALRCDPISGHVSLYWYRQALGQGPEFLTYFNYEAQQDKSGLPNDRFSAERPEGSISTLTIQRTEQRDSAMYRCASSPGTADNSPLHFGNGTRLTVT.

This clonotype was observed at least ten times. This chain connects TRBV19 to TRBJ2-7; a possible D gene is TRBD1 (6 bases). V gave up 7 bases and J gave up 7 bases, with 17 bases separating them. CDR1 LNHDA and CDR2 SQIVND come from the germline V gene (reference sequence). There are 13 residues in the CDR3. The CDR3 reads CASTPGFQGEQYF. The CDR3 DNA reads TGTGCCAGTACCCCGGGATTTCAGGGGGAGCAGTACTTC.

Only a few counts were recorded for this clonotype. In DNA form, the CDR3 reads TGTGCCAGCAGCCCAAGACTAGCGGGAGACAAACCCTACGAGCAGTACTTC. It encodes CASSPRLAGDKPYEQYF. The gene calls are TRBV7-9 and TRBJ2-7; 12 bases are a match to TRBD2. Per germline, CDR1 SEHNR and CDR2 FQNEAQ (reference sequence). V lost 5 bases, J lost 2 bases, and 10 bases stayed unmatched. The CDR3 runs to 17 residues.